Sequencing of this T cell receptor (beta chain) was carried out in a study of regulatory T cells in long-lasting Graves disease. Study-wide results and caveats: The number of shared public clonotypes was higher in persistent patients (more than 2,500) than new patients (966).

Germline values: CDR1 SQVTM, CDR2 ANQGSEA. There are 11 residues in the CDR3. J was trimmed by 11 bases and V by 4 bases; bases with no gene match: 7. Time point noted: newly diagnosed GD, antithyroid drugs for less than 3 months. RNA extracted from PBMCs served as the sequencing template. This clonotype has at least ten counts. Its antigen remains unidentified. Arm-PCR with iRepertoire HTBI primers amplified the CDR3 regions for these TCR beta libraries. Original methodology: Detected in the samples were 62 TRBV and 14 to 15 TRBJ segments. TCRdb ran MiXCR on the multiplex PCR reads and lists one entry per CDR3 protein. Clone size and V and J calls follow TCRdb, not the original study. The repertoire has over 200,000 distinct CDR3 sequences, more than 15% of them found once; the top ten carry 14%. These data were also filed under a second study, of T cells in Graves' hyperthyroidism and ophthalmopathy. That paper notes: Clinical symptoms, serum thyroxine and TRAb, thyroid ultrasound and orbital computed tomography were used for the diagnoses.

The source was peripheral blood mononuclear cells (PBMCs), collected at new diagnosis, from a patient treated with antithyroid drugs. This sequence originates from a woman in her 30s with Graves disease. The chain recombines TRBV29-1 with TRBJ1-1, with 7 bases matching TRBD1. This CDR3 reads CSVGQGHGAFF. The CDR3 DNA is TGCAGCGTTGGACAGGGCCACGGGGCTTTCTTT.